The clone carrying this T cell receptor (beta chain) came up many times. Its specificity is not known. These data belong to a study of read filtering for tumor transcriptome and immune sequencing. Broader study findings: The CD138-negative fraction was mixed bone marrow immune cells, not pure T cells.

The library was built from 400 ng RNA with molecular barcoded adaptors for alpha/delta and beta/gamma chains. MiXCR, applied by TCRdb to the reads, yields one record per CDR3 protein. The table has about 130,000 distinct CDR3 sequences, 10% to 15% seen once. Input material: a population of CD138-negative cells sorted from bone marrow. This receptor was identified in a donor older than 35 with multiple myeloma.

This CDR3 is CASSLQGLQPQHF. For the CDR3, the DNA is TGTGCCAGCAGCTTACAGGGCCTTCAGCCCCAGCATTTT. The chain links TRBV7-9 to TRBJ1-5; D is possibly TRBD1 (5 bases). Trimming took 2 bases from V and 6 from J, leaving 8 bases between them. CDR1 SEHNR and CDR2 FQNEAQ come from the germline V gene (reference sequence). The CDR3 totals 13 residues.